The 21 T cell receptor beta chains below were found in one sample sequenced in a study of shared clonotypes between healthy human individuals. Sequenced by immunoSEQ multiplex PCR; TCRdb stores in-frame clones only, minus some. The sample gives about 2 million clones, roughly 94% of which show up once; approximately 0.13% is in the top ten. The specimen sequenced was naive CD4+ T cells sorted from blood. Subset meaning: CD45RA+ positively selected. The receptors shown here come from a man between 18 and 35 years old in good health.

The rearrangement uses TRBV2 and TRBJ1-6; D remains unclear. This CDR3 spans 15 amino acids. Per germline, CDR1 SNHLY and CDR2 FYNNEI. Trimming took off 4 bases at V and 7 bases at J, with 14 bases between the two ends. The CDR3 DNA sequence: TGTGCCAGCAGTGTGGGGAGGGCTTGGAATTCACCCCTCCACTTT. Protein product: CASSVGRAWNSPLHF. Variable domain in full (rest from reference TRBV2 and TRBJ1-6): EPEVTQTPSHQVTQMGQEVILRCVPISNHLYFYWYRQILGQKVEFLVSFYNNEISEKSEIFDDQFSVERPDGSNFTLKIRSTKLEDSAMYFCASSVGRAWNSPLHFGNGTRLTVT.

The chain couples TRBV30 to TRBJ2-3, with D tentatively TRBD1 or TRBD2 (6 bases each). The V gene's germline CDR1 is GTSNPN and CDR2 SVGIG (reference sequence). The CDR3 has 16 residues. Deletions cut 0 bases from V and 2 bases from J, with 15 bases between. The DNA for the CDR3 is TGTGCCTGGAGTGTACAGGGACTTGCCTTCACAGATACGCAGTATTTT. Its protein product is CAWSVQGLAFTDTQYF.

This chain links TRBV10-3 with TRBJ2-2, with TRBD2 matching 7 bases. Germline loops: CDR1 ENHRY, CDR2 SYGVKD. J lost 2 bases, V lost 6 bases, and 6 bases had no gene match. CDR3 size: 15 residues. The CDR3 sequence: CAISGSGPNTGELFF. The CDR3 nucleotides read TGTGCCATCAGCGGTAGCGGGCCTAACACCGGGGAGCTGTTTTTT.

The CDR3 bases are TGTGCCAGCAGCCCGTTTACTAGCGGAGTGGCCTCAGATACGCAGTATTTT. It translates to CASSPFTSGVASDTQYF. The rearrangement joins TRBV7-9 to TRBJ2-3, with 8 bases matching TRBD2. V dropped 5 bases and J dropped 4; count of bases not matched to a gene: 14. Per the germline V gene, CDR1 is SEHNR and CDR2 is FQNEAQ (reference sequence). CDR3 length equals 17 residues.

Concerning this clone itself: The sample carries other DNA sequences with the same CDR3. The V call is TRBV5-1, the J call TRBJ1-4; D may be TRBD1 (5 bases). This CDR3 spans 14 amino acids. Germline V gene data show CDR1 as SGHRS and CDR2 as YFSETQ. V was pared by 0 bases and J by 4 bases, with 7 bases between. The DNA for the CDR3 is TGCGCCAGCAGCTTGGGTAGGGGTAATGAAAAACTGTTTTTT. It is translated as CASSLGRGNEKLFF.

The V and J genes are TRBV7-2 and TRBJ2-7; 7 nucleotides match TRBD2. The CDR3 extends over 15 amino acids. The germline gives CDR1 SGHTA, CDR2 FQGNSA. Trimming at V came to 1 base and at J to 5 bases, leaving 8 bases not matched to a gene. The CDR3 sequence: CASSLVGGPSNEQYF. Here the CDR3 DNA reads TGTGCCAGCAGCTTAGTGGGAGGGCCTAGCAACGAGCAGTACTTC.

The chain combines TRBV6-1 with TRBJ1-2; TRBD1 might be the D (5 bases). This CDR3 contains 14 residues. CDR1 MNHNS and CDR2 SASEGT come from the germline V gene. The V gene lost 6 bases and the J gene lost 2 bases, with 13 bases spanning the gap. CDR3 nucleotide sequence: TGTGCCAGCAGCACCCCCGGGGGGAACTATGGCTACACCTTC. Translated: CASSTPGGNYGYTF.

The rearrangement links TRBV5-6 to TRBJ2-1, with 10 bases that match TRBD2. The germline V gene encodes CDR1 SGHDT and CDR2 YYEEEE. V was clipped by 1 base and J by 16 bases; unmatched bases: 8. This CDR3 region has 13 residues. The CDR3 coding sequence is TGTGCCAGCAGCTTGTGGGGGACTAGCGCTACCTTCTTC. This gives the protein CASSLWGTSATFF.

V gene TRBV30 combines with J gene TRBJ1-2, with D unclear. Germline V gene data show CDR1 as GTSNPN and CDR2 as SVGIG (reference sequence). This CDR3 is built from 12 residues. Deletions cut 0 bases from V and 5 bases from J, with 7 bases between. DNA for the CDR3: TGTGCCTGGAGTGTATCGGAGTATGGCTACACCTTC. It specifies CAWSVSEYGYTF.

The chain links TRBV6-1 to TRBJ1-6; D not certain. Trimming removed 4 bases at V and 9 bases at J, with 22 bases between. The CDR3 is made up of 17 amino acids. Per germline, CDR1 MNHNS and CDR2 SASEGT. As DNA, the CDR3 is TGTGCCAGCAGTGTCCTTCCCGGACTCACACCCCCTTCACCCCTCCACTTT. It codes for CASSVLPGLTPPSPLHF.

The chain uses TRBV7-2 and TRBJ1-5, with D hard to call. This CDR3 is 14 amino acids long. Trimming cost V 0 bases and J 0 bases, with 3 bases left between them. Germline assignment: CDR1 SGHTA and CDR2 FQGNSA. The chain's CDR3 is CASSLAVSNQPQHF. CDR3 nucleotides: TGTGCCAGCAGCTTAGCAGTTAGCAATCAGCCCCAGCATTTT.

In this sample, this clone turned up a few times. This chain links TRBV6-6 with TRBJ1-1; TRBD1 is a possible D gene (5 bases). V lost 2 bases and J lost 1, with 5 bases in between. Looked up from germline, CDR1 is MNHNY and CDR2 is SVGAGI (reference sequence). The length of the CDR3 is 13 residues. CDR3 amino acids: CASSYDRNTEAFF. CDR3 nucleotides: TGTGCCAGCAGTTACGACAGGAACACTGAAGCTTTCTTT.

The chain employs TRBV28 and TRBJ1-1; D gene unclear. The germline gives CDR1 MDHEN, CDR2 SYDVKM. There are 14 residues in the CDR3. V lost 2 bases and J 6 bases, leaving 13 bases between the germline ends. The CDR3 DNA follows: TGTGCCAGCAGTTTAGGCCCGGGTTTGGCTGAAGCTTTCTTT. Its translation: CASSLGPGLAEAFF.

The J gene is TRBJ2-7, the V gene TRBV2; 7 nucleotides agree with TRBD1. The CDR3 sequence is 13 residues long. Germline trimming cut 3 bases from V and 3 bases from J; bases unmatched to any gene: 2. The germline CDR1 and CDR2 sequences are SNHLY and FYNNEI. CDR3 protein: CASSDGDSYEQYF. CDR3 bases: TGTGCCAGCAGTGACGGGGACAGCTACGAGCAGTACTTC.

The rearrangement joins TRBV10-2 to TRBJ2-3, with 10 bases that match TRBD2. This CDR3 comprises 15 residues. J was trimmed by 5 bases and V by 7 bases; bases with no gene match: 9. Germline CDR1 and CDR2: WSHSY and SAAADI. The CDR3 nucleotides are TGCGCCAGCAAAGCGGGGGGGCCATTGGGAGATACGCAGTATTTT. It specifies CASKAGGPLGDTQYF.

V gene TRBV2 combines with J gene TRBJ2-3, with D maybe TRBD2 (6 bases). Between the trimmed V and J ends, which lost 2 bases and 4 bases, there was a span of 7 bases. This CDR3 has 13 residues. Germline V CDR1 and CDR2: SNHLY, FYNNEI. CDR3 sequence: CASSETSPDTQYF. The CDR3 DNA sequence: TGTGCCAGCAGTGAAACTAGCCCAGATACGCAGTATTTT.

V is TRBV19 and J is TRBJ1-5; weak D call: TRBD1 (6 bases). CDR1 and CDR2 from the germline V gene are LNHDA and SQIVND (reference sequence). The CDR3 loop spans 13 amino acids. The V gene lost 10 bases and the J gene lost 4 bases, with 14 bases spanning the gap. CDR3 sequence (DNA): TGTGCCACCTCCGGACAGTATAATCAGCCCCAGCATTTT. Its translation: CATSGQYNQPQHF.

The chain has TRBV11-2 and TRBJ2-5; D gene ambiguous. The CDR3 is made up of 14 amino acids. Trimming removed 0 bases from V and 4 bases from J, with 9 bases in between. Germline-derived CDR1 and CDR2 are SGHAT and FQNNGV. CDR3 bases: TGTGCCAGCAGCTTAGACGTTAACGCAGAGACCCAGTACTTC. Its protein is CASSLDVNAETQYF. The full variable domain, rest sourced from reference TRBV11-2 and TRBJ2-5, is EAGVAQSPRYKIIEKRQSVAFWCNPISGHATLYWYQQILGQGPKLLIQFQNNGVVDDSQLPKDRFSAERLKGVDSTLKIQPAKLEDSAVYLCASSLDVNAETQYFGPGTRLLVL.

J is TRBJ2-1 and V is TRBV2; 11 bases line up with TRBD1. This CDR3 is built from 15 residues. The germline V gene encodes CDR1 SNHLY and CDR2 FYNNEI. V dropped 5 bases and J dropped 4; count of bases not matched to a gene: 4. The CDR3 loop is CASSLGQGEYNEQFF. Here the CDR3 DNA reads TGTGCCAGCAGTTTGGGACAGGGGGAGTACAATGAGCAGTTCTTC.

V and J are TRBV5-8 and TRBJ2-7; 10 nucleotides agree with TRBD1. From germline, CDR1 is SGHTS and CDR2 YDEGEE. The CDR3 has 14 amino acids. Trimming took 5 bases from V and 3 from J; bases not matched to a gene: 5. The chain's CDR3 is CASRRTGGSYEQYF. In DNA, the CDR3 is TGTGCCAGCAGACGGACAGGGGGTAGCTACGAGCAGTACTTC.

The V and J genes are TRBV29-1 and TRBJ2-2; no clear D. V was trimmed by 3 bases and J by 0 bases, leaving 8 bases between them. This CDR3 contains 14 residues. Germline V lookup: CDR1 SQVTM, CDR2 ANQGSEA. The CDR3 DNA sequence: TGCAGCGTTGATGGGCAGTCGAACACCGGGGAGCTGTTTTTT. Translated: CSVDGQSNTGELFF.